The clone carrying this T cell receptor (beta chain) was seen just once. Its target is not known. CDR3 length equals 14 residues. CDR1 and CDR2 (germline): SGDLS, YYNGEE. Deletions cut 5 bases from V and 8 bases from J, with 17 bases between. These data are taken from a study of T cell responses to AZD1222 COVID-19 vaccine. General study results and limits: Every sample of the repertoires postdated the peak T cell response. Nearly half of unique spike-specific TCRs reportedly avoided B.1.351 and B.1.1.7 mutated regions.

Assay: immunoSEQ multiplex PCR; the TCRdb copy retains only in-frame clones and omits some. This sample has roughly 120,000 clones, with 85% to 95% found just once. This chain links TRBV9 with TRBJ2-1, with a tentative D call TRBD1 (6 bases). The sample was peripheral blood, taken on day 0 of AZD1222 vaccination. The receptor was derived from an adult in good health. The DNA for the CDR3 is TGTGCCAGCAGTCCCACAAGGGGGATCCATGAGCAGTTCTTC. Residues: CASSPTRGIHEQFF.